This TCR beta chain was retrieved from a study of cytomegalovirus exposure and HLA in healthy donors. Study information: Genotyping of some 400 donors showed that about 84% belonged to the Caucasian-associated ancestry cluster.

The CDR3 has 12 amino acids. V was trimmed by 4 bases and J by 0 bases, leaving 3 bases between them. CDR1 is LNHDA and CDR2 is SQIVND in the germline V gene (reference sequence). This clone was picked up a small number of times. Its antigen is not identified. 13 Jbeta primers and 60 Vbeta primers were used for the PCR. Method: immunoSEQ multiplex PCR; TCRdb's copy keeps in-frame clones and lacks some. Of 150,000 to 200,000 clones detected, approximately 85% appear once; the ten largest clones hold 2.5%. Study-level points and caveats: The authors enumerated 180 or so TCR beta chains as linked to cytomegalovirus. Reportedly, a later analysis found an Asian-associated ancestry cluster had fewer N-insertions than the roughly 700-donor mean. TCR beta V- and J-gene trimming was later associated with a missense DCLRE1C variant.

Material: PBMCs. The sequence was collected from a man aged 25 to 45 in good health and CMV-seropositive. The chain joins TRBV19 to TRBJ1-1; D is ambiguous. The CDR3 DNA reads as TGTGCCAGTAGTAGGCTGAACACTGAAGCTTTCTTT. This translates into CASSRLNTEAFF.